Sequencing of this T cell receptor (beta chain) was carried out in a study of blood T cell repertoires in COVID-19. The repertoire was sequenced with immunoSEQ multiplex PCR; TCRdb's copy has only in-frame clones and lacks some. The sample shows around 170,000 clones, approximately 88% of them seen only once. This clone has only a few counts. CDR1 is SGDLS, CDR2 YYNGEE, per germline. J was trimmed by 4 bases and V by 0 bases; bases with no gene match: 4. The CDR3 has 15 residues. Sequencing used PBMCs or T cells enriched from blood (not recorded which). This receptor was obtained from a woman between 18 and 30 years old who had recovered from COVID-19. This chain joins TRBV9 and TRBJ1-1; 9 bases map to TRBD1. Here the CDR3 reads CASSVETGGPTEAFF. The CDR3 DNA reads TGTGCCAGCAGCGTAGAGACAGGGGGGCCCACTGAAGCTTTCTTT.